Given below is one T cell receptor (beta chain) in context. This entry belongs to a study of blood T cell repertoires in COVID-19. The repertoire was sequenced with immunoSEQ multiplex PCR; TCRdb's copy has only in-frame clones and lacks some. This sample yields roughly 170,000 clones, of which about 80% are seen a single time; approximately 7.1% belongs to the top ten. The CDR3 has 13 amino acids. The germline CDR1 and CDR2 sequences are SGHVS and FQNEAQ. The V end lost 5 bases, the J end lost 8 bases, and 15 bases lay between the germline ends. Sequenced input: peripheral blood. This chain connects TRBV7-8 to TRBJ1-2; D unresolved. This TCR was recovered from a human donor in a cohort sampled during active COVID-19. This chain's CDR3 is CASSATRQTGYTF. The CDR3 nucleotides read TGTGCCAGCAGCGCCACCCGACAAACGGGCTACACCTTC.